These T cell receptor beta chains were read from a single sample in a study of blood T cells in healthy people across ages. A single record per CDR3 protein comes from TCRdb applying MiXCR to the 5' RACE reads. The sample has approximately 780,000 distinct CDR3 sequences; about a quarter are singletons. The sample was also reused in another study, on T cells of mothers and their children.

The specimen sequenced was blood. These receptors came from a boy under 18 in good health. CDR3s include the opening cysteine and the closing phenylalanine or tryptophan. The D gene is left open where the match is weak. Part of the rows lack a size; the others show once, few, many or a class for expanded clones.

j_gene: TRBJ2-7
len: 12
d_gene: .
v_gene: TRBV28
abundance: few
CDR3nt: TGTGCCAGCACCCAAGGGGGATACGAGCAGTACTTC
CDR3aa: CASTQGGYEQYF

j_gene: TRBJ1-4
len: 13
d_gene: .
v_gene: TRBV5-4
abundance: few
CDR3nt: TGTGCCAGCAGCTTGGATGTAGGAGAAAAACTGTTTTTT
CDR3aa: CASSLDVGEKLFF

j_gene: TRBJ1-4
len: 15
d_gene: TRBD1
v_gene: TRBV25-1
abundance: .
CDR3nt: TGTGCCAGCAGTGATCCCGGGACAGGGAGCGAAAAACTGTTTTTT
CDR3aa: CASSDPGTGSEKLFF

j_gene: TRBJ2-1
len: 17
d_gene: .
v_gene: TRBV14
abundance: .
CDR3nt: TGTGCCAGCAGCCGGGGTCGGGGCTTCTTAGGGCACAATGAGCAGTTCTTC
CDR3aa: CASSRGRGFLGHNEQFF

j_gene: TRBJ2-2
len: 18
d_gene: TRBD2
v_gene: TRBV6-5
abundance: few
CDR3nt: TGTGCCAGCAGTCTACCCTTGGGGCGGGGGGATTTTACCGGGGAGCTGTTTTTT
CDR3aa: CASSLPLGRGDFTGELFF

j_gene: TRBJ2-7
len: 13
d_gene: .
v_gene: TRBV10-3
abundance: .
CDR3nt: TGTGCCACGGGGGGCGGCGGGTCCTACGAGCAGTACTTC
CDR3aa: CATGGGGSYEQYF

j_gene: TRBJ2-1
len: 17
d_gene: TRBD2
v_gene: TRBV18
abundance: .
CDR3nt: TGTGCCAGCTCACAAGGGACTAGCTGGGGCTCCTACAATGAGCAGTTCTTC
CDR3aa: CASSQGTSWGSYNEQFF

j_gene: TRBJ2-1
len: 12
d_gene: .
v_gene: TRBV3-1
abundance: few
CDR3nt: TGTGCCAACAGCCAGGGCCATAACGAGCAGTTCTTC
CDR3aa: CANSQGHNEQFF

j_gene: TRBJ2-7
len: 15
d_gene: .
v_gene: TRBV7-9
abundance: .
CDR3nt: TGTGCCAGCAGATCCAACCTTGACAGGCCTTACGAGCAGTACTTC
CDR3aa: CASRSNLDRPYEQYF

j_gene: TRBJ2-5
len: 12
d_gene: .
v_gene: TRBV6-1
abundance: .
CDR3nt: TGTGCCACAAGACCGGGTTCGGAGACCCAGTACTTC
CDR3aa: CATRPGSETQYF

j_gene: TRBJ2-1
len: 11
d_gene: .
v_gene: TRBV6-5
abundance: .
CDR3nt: TGTGCCAGCAGTACTTCCAATGAGCAGTTCTTC
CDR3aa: CASSTSNEQFF

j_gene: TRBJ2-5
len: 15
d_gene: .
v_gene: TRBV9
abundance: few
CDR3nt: TGTGCCAGCAGCTCCGACAGTGGACCCCGGGGGACCCAGTACTTC
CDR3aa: CASSSDSGPRGTQYF

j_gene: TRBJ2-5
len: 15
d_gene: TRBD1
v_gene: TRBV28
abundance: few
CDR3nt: TGTGCCAGCAGTTTACCAAAGACAGGGGGGGAGACCCAGTACTTC
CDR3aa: CASSLPKTGGETQYF

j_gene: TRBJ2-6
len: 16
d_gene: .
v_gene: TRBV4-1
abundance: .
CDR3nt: TGCGCCAGCAGCCAAGAACGCAGCTCTGGGGCCAACGTCCTGACTTTC
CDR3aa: CASSQERSSGANVLTF

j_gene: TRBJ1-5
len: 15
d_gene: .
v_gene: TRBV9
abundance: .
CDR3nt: TGTGCCAGCAGCCCAGACGGGGGGCCTTATCAGCCCCAGCATTTT
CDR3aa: CASSPDGGPYQPQHF

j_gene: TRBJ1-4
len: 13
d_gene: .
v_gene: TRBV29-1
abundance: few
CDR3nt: TGCAGCGTTGCGGACCGACTAATTGAAAAACTGTTTTTT
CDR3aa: CSVADRLIEKLFF

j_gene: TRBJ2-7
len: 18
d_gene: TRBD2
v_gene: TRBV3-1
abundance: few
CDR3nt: TGTGCCAGCAGCCAAGAACACTTAGCGGGGGGGAACTCCTACGAGCAGTACTTC
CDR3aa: CASSQEHLAGGNSYEQYF

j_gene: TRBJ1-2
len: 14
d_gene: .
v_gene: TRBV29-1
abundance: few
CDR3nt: TGCAGCACAGGCGTAGGGGTGTATGGCTATGGCTACACCTTC
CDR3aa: CSTGVGVYGYGYTF

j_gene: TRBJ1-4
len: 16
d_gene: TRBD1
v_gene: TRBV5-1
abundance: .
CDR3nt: TGCGCCAGCAGCACCGGACAGGGTGCGACTAATGAAAAACTGTTTTTT
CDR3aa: CASSTGQGATNEKLFF

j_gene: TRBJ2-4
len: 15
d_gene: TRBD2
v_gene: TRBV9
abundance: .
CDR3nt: TGTGCCAGCAGCGTAGACCCGGGGGGAGGGAACATTCAGTACTTC
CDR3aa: CASSVDPGGGNIQYF

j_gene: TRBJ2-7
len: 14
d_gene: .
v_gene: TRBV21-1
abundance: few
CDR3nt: TGTGCCAGCAGCAAAGTCCCGGACACCTACGAGCAGTACTTC
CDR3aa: CASSKVPDTYEQYF

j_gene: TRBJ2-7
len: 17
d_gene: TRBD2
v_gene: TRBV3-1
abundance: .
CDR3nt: TGTGCCAGCAGCCAAGATTTATCTAGCGGGGGTACCTACGAGCAGTACTTC
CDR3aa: CASSQDLSSGGTYEQYF

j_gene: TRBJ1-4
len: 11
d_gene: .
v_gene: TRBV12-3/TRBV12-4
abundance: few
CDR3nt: TGTGCCAGCAGAGTAACTGAAAAACTGTTTTTT
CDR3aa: CASRVTEKLFF

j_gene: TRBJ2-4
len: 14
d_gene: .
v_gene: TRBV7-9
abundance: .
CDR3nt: TGTGCCAGCAGCTTAGTATGGGCAGGAGAGGTTCAGTACTTC
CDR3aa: CASSLVWAGEVQYF

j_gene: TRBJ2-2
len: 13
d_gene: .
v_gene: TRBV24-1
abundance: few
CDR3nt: TGTGCCACCAGTGAAGGGATCGTCGGGGAGCTGTTTTTT
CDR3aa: CATSEGIVGELFF

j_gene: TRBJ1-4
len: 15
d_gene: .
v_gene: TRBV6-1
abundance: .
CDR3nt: TGTGCCAGCAGACCGGACGGCGCTGTAAATGAAAAACTGTTTTTT
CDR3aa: CASRPDGAVNEKLFF

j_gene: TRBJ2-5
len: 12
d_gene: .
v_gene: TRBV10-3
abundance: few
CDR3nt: TGTGCCACCGGGGACTCCCAAGAGACCCAGTACTTC
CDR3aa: CATGDSQETQYF

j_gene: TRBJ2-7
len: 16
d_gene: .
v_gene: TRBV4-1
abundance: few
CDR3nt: TGCGCCAGCAGCCAAGTGGAGACAGGATGGACCTACGAGCAGTACTTC
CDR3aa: CASSQVETGWTYEQYF